The clone carrying this T cell receptor (beta chain) was found many times. The antigen remains unidentified. This sample is part of a study of T cells in Graves' hyperthyroidism and ophthalmopathy. Study context: Initial diagnosis, before any treatment, was when peripheral blood was collected.

RNA transcripts were the template for amplifying TCR beta CDR3 regions. The study used the HTBI primer set for a first-round RT-PCR of the TCR CDR3. TCRdb itself ran the multiplex PCR reads through MiXCR, one entry per CDR3 protein. Here the sample spans 500,000 to 600,000 distinct CDR3 sequences, around 20% being singletons. Trimming removed 4 bases at V and 8 bases at J, with 21 bases between. The CDR3 spans 16 residues. Germline assignment: CDR1 MNHEY and CDR2 SMNVEV (reference sequence). Pregnant or lactating patients were excluded, as were those with uncontrolled infection or other autoimmune disease. Regarding the study as a whole: A median 6.5 months before onset, the model predicted ophthalmopathy.

The material sequenced was blood. The chain carries TRBV27 and TRBJ2-1; a possible D gene is TRBD2 (6 bases). This clonotype originated in a man aged 40-49 years with Graves' ophthalmopathy. CDR3 region: CASSSTRRAPSYEQFF. The CDR3, as DNA: TGTGCCAGCAGTTCCACAAGGAGGGCCCCGTCGTATGAGCAGTTCTTC.